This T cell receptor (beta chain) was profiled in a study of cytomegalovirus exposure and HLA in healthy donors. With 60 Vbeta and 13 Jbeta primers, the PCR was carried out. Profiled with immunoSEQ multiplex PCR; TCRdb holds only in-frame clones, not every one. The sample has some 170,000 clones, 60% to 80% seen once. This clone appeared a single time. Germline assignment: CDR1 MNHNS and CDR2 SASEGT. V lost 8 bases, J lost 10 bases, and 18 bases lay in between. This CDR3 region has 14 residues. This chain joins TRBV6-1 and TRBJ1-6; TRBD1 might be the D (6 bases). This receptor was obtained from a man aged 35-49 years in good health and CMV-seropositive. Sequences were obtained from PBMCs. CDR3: CASVNHRVGSPLHF. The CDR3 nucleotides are TGTGCCAGCGTTAACCACAGGGTTGGCTCACCCCTCCACTTT.